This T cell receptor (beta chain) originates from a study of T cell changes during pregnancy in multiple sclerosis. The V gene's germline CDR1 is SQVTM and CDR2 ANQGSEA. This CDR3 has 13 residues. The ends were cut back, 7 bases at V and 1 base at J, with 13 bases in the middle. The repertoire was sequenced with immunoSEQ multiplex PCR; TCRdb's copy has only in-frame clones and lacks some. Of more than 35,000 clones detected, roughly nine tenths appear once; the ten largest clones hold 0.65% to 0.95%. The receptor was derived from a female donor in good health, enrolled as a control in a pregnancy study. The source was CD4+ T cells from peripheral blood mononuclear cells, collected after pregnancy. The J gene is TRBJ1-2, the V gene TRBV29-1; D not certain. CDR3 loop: CSARSGLNYGYTF. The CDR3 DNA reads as TGCAGCGCACGTTCTGGACTTAACTATGGCTACACCTTC.